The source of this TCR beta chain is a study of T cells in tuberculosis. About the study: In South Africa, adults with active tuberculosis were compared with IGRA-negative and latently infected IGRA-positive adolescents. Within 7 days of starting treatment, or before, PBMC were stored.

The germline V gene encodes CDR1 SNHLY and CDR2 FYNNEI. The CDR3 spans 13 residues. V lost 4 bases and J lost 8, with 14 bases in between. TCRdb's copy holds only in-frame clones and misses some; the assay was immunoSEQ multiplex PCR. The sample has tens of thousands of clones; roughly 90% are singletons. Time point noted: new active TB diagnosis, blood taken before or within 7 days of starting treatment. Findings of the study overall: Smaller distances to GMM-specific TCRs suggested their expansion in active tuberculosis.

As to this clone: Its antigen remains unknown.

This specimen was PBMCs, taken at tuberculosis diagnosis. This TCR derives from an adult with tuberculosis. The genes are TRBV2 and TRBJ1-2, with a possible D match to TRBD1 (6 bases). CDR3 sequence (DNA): TGTGCCAGCAGTGTGGGGGCCCACGGCGGCTACACCTTC. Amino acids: CASSVGAHGGYTF.